This T cell receptor beta chain was sequenced for a study of T cell clonality in common variable immunodeficiency. This clone appeared many times. Its antigen is still unknown. The read terminates 3 residues before the CDR3 end, so the remaining end is supplied by the germline J gene. Regarding the study as a whole: Links between repertoire features and CVID complications were heterogeneity-limited.

This table comes from immunoSEQ multiplex PCR, and its TCRdb copy is limited to in-frame clones, with some not included. The sample contains some 45,000 clones, none of them singletons. This CDR3 is built from 12 residues. Germline CDR1 is SGHRS and CDR2 is YFSETQ. The receptor was isolated from a person between 18 and 70 years old in good health. Material: peripheral blood mononuclear cells. V and J are TRBV5-1 and TRBJ1-2; perhaps TRBD1 as D (6 bases). The DNA read from the CDR3 is TGCGCCAGCAGCTCCGACAGGATCGGC. It encodes CASSSDRIG. The full CDR3 protein reads CASSSDRIGYTF.